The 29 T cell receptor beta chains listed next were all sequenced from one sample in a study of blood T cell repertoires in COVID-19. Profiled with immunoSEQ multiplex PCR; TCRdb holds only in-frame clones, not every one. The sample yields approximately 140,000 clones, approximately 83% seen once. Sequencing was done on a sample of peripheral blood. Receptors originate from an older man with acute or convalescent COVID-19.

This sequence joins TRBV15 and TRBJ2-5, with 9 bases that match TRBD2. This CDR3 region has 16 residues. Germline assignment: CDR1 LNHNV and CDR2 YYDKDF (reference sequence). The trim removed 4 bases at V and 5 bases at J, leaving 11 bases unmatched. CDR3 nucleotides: TGTGCCACCAGCAAGAGAATAGCGGGAGCTCATGAGACCCAGTACTTC. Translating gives CATSKRIAGAHETQYF.

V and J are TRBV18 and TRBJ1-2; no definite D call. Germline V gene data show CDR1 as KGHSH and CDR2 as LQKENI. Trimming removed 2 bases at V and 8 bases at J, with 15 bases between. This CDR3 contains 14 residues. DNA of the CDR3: TGTGCCAGCTCACCAAAGGCCTTAGGAGAGGGCTACACCTTC. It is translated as CASSPKALGEGYTF.

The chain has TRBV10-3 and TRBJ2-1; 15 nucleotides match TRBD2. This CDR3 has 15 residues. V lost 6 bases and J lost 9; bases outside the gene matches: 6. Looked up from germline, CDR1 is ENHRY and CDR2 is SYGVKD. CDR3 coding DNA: TGTGCCATCAGGCCGGGACTAGCGGGAGGTGGTGAGCAGTTCTTC. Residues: CAIRPGLAGGGEQFF.

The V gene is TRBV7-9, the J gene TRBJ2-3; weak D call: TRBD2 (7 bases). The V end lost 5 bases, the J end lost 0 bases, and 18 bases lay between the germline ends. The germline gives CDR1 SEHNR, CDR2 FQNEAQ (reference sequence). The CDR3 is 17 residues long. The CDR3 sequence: CASSPDVGGPSTDTQYF. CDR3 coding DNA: TGTGCCAGCAGCCCGGATGTGGGGGGGCCTAGCACAGATACGCAGTATTTT.

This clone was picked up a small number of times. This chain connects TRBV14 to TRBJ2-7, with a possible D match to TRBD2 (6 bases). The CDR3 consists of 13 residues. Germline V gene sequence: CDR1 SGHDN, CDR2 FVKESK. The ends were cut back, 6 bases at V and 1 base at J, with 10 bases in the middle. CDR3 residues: CASRNSGSYEQYF. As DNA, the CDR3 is TGTGCCAGCAGAAATAGCGGATCCTACGAGCAGTACTTC. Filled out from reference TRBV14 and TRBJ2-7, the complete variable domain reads EAGVTQFPSHSVIEKGQTVTLRCDPISGHDNLYWYRRVMGKEIKFLLHFVKESKQDESGMPNNRFLAERTGGTYSTLKVQPAELEDSGVYFCASRNSGSYEQYFGPGTRLTVT.

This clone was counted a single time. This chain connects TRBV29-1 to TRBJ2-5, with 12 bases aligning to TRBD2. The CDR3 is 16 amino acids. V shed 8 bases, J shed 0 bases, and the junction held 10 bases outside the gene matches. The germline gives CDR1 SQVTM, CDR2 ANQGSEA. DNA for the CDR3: TGCAGCCTCTCGGGACTAGCGGGCCCGTACCAAGAGACCCAGTACTTC. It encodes CSLSGLAGPYQETQYF.

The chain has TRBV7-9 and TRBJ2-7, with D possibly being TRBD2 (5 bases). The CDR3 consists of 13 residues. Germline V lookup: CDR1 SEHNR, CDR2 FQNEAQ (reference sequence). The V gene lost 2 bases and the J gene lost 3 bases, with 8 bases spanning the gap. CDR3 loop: CASSLIRGYEQYF. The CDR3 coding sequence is TGTGCCAGCAGCTTAATCCGGGGCTACGAGCAGTACTTC. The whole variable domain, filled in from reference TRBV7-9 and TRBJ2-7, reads DTGVSQNPRHKITKRGQNVTFRCDPISEHNRLYWYRQTLGQGPEFLTYFQNEAQLEKSRLLSDRFSAERPKGSFSTLEIQRTEQGDSAMYLCASSLIRGYEQYFGPGTRLTVT.

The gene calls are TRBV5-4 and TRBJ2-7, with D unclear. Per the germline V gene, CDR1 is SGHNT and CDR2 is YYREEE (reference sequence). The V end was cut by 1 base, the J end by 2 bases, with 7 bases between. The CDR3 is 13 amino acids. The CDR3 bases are TGTGCCAGCAGCTTGTCGTTAACCTACGAGCAGTACTTC. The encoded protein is CASSLSLTYEQYF.

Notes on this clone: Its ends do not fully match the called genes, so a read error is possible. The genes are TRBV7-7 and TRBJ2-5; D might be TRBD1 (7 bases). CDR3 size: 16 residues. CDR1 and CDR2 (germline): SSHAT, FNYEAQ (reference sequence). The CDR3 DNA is TGTGCTAGCAGCTTAAGGGCAGGGGGACTGGTAGAGACCCAGTACTTC. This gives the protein CASSLRAGGLVETQYF.

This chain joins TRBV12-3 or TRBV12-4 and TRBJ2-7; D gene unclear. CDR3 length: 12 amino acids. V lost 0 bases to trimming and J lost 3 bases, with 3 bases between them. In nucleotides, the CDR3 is TGTGCCAGCAGTTTAGCGCGCTACGAGCAGTACTTC. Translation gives CASSLARYEQYF.

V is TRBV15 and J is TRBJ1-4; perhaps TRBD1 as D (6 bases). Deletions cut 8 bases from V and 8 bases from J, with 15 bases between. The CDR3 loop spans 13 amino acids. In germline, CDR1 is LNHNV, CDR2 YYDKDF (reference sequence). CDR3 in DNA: TGTGCCACCTGTTGGACAGTGGGAGAAAAACTGTTTTTT. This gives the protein CATCWTVGEKLFF.

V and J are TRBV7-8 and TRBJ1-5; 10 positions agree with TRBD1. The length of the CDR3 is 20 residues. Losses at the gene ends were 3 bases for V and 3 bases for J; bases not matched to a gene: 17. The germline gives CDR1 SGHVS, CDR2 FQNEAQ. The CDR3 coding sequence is TGTGCCAGCAGCTTCCAGGGGCGTCCGGGACAGGGGACCTCCAATCAGCCCCAGCATTTT. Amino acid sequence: CASSFQGRPGQGTSNQPQHF.

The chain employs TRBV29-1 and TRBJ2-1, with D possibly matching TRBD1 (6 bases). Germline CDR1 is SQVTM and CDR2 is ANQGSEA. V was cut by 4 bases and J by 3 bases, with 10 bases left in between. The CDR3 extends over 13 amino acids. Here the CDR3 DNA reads TGCAGCGTTGGAGGACAGATCTACAATGAGCAGTTCTTC. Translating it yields CSVGGQIYNEQFF.

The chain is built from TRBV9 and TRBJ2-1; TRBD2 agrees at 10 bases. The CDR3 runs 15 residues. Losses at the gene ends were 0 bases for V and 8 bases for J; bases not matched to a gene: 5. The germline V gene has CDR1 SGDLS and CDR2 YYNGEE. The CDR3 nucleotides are TGTGCCAGCAGCGTAGAGGGGACTAGCGTCGATGAGCAGTTCTTC. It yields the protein CASSVEGTSVDEQFF.

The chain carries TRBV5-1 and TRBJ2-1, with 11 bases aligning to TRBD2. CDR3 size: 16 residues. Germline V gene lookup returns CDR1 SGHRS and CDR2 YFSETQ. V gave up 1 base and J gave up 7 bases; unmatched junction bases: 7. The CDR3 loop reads CASSLMASGRKNEQFF. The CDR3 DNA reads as TGCGCCAGCAGCTTGATGGCTAGCGGGAGGAAAAATGAGCAGTTCTTC.

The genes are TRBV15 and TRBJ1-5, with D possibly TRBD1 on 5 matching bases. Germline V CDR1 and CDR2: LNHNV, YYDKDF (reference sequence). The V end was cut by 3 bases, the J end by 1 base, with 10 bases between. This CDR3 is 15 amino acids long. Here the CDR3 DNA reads TGTGCCACCAGCAGGGCTGACAGCAGCAATCAGCCCCAGCATTTT. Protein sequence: CATSRADSSNQPQHF.

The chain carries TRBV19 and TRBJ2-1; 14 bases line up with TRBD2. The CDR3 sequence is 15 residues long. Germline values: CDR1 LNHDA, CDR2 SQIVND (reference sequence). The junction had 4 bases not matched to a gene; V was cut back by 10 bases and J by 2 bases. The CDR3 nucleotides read TGTGCCACCGAGACTAGCGGGAGGGCCTACAATGAGCAGTTCTTC. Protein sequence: CATETSGRAYNEQFF.

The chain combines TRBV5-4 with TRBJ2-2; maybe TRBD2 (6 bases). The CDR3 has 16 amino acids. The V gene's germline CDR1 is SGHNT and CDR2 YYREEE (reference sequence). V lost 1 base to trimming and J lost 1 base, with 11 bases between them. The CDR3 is CASSLPPAGNTGELFF. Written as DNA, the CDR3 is TGTGCCAGCAGCTTGCCCCCAGCGGGGAACACCGGGGAGCTGTTTTTT.

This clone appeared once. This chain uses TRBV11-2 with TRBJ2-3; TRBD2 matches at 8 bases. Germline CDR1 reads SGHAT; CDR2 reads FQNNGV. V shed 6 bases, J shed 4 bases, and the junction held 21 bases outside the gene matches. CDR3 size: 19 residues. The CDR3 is CASSPPGRGAGVDADTQYF. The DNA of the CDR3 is TGTGCCAGCAGTCCCCCAGGTAGGGGAGCGGGAGTTGATGCAGATACGCAGTATTTT.

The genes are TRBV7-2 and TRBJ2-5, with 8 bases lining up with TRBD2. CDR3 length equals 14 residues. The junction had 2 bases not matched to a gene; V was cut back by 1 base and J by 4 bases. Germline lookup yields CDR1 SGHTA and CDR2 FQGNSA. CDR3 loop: CASSLGAGVETQYF. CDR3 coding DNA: TGTGCCAGCAGCTTAGGAGCGGGAGTAGAGACCCAGTACTTC.

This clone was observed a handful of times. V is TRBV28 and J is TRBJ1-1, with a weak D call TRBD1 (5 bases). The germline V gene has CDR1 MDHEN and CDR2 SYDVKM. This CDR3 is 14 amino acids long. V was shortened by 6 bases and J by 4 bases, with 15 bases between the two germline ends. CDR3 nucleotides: TGTGCCAGCAGCCCCGGAGGGGCGCGCACTGAAGCTTTCTTT. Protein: CASSPGGARTEAFF.

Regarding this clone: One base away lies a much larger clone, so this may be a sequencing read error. Here the CDR3 DNA reads TGTGCCAGCAGCTCCACAGTGAACACTGAAGCTTTCTTT. Protein: CASSSTVNTEAFF. The chain employs TRBV7-3 and TRBJ1-1; D uncertain. The V gene's germline CDR1 is SGHTA and CDR2 FQGTGA. The CDR3 has 13 amino acids. The V and J ends lost 4 bases and 0 bases respectively, with 6 bases between them.

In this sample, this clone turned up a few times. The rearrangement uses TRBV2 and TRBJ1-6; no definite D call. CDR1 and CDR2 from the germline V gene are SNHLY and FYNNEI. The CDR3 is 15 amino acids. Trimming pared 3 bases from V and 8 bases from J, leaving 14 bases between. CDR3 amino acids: CASSDRLRRDSPLHF. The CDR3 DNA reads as TGTGCCAGCAGTGACCGCCTGAGGCGGGATTCACCCCTCCACTTT.

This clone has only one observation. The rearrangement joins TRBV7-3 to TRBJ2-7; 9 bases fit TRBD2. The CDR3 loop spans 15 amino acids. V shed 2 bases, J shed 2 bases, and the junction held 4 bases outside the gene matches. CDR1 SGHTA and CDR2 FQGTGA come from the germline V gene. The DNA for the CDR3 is TGTGCCAGCAGCTTACGACTAGCGGAGCCCTACGAGCAGTACTTC. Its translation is CASSLRLAEPYEQYF.

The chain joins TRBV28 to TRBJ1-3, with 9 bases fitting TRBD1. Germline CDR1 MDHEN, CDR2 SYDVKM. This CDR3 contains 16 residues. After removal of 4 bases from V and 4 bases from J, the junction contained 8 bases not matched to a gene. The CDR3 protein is CASSSYRGLLGNTIYF. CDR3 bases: TGTGCCAGCAGTTCCTACAGGGGGCTCTTAGGAAACACCATATATTTT.

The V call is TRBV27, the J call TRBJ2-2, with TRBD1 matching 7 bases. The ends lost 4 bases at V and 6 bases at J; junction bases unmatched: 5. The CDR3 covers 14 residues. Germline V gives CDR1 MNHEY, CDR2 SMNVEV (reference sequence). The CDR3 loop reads CASSSGQVPGELFF. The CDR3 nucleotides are TGTGCCAGCAGTTCCGGACAGGTTCCCGGGGAGCTGTTTTTT.

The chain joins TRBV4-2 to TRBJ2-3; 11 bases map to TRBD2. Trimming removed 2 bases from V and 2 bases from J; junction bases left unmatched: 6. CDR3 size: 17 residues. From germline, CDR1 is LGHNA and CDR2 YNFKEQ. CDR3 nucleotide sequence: TGTGCCAGCAGCCAAACCACTAGCGGGAGAGACACAGATACGCAGTATTTT. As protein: CASSQTTSGRDTDTQYF.

This chain's CDR3 is CASRKTGAFDYTF. The CDR3 DNA reads as TGTGCCAGCAGGAAAACAGGGGCCTTCGACTACACCTTC. The chain has TRBV28 and TRBJ1-2; 7 bases align to TRBD1. Germline assignment: CDR1 MDHEN and CDR2 SYDVKM. The CDR3 extends over 13 amino acids. The V gene end was trimmed by 6 bases and the J gene end by 10 bases; junction bases not matched to a gene: 11.

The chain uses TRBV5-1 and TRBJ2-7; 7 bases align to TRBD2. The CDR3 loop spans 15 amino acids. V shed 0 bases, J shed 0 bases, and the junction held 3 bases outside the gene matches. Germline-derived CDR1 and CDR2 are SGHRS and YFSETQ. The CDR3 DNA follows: TGCGCCAGCAGCTTGGCTAGCGGACTCTCCTACGAGCAGTACTTC. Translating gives CASSLASGLSYEQYF.